A single sample gave rise to the 2 T cell receptor beta chains below, sequenced in a study of cytomegalovirus exposure and HLA in healthy donors. The PCR used 60 Vbeta and 13 Jbeta primers. Using immunoSEQ multiplex PCR, the repertoire was profiled, and TCRdb retains in-frame clones only, with some absent. This table holds about 73,000 clones, roughly four fifths found once. Sequencing used PBMCs. The receptors originated from a man between 65 and 85 years old in good health and CMV-seronegative.

The V and J genes are TRBV5-1 and TRBJ2-3; 7 bases are shared with TRBD1. Germline trimming cut 5 bases from V and 6 bases from J; bases unmatched to any gene: 6. This CDR3 comprises 13 residues. Germline V gene sequence: CDR1 SGHRS, CDR2 YFSETQ. This CDR3 is CASSLTGDDTQYF. The CDR3 region has the DNA TGCGCCAGCAGTCTAACAGGGGACGATACGCAGTATTTT.

Written as DNA, the CDR3 is TGTGCCAGCTCACTTAACTCCTATAATTCACCCCTCCACTTT. Translated, it gives CASSLNSYNSPLHF. The V and J genes are TRBV18 and TRBJ1-6; D remains unclear. The CDR3 is made up of 14 amino acids. The germline V gene encodes CDR1 KGHSH and CDR2 LQKENI. V gave up 4 bases and J gave up 0 bases, with 4 bases separating them.